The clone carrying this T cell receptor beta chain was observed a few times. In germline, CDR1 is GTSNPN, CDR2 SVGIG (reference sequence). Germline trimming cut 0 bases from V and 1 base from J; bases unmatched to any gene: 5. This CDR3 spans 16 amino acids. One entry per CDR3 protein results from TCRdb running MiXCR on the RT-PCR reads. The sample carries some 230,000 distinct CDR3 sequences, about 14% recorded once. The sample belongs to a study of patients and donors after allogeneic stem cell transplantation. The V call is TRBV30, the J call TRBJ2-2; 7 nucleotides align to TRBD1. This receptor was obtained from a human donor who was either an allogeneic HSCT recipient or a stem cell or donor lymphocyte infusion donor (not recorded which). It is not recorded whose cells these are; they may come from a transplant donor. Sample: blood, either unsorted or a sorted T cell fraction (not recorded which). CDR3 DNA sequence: TGTGCCTGGAGTGTACGAGGGGGCCTGAACACCGGGGAGCTGTTTTTT. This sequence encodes CAWSVRGGLNTGELFF.